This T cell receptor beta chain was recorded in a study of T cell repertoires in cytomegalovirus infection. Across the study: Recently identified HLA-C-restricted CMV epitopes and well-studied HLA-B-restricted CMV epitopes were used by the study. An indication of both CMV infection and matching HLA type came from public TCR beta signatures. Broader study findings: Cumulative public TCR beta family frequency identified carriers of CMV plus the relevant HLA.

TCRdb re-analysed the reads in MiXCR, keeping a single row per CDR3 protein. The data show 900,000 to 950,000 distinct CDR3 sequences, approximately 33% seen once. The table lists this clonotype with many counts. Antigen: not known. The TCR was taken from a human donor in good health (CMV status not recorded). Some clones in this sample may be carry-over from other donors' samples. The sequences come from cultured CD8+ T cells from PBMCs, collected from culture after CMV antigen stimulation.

In nucleotides, the CDR3 is TGTGCCAGCAGCCAAGAAACTCGGGACTATGGCTACACCTTC. Protein: CASSQETRDYGYTF. This chain joins TRBV4-2 and TRBJ1-2; D unresolved. V dropped 0 bases and J dropped 3 bases, with 8 bases sitting between them. There are 14 residues in the CDR3. The germline gives CDR1 LGHNA, CDR2 YNFKEQ.